The next 4 T cell receptor beta chains were all read from a single sample in a study of blood T cell repertoires in COVID-19. Produced via immunoSEQ multiplex PCR; TCRdb's table is partial and in-frame only. The sample has about 100,000 clones; about 90% are singletons. Sequenced material: peripheral blood. Every receptor here comes from a human donor in a cohort sampled during active COVID-19.

This chain joins TRBV12-3 or TRBV12-4 and TRBJ2-3, with 7 bases identical to TRBD2. The CDR3 spans 13 residues. The ends lost 6 bases at V and 3 bases at J; junction bases unmatched: 3. In nucleotides, the CDR3 is TGTGCCAGCAGGCCGGGACTAACAGATACGCAGTATTTT. Its translation: CASRPGLTDTQYF.

The genes are TRBV4-1 and TRBJ1-2; TRBD1 aligns across 7 bases. The J segment lost 8 bases and the V segment lost 0 bases, leaving 6 bases of the junction unmatched. Germline assignment: CDR1 MGHRA and CDR2 YSYEKL. The length of the CDR3 is 14 residues. As DNA, the CDR3 is TGCGCCAGCAGCCAAGAGACAGGGCCGTTCGGCTACACCTTC. Protein sequence: CASSQETGPFGYTF.

The chain recombines TRBV7-3 with TRBJ2-3, with TRBD2 matching 10 bases. V dropped 2 bases and J dropped 2; count of bases not matched to a gene: 13. The CDR3 has 19 residues. Germline V gene data show CDR1 as SGHTA and CDR2 as FQGTGA. For the CDR3, the DNA is TGTGCCAGCAGCTTAGGTAGCGGGAGGCCGTTTAGCCCCACAGATACGCAGTATTTT. Its translation: CASSLGSGRPFSPTDTQYF.

This chain connects TRBV9 to TRBJ2-1, with 9 positions matching TRBD2. Germline V gives CDR1 SGDLS, CDR2 YYNGEE. V trimming: 0 bases; J trimming: 5 bases; junction bases outside the gene matches: 6. This CDR3 has 16 residues. DNA for the CDR3: TGTGCCAGCAGCGTAGCTCCAACTAGCGGGCACAATGAGCAGTTCTTC. Translated, it gives CASSVAPTSGHNEQFF.